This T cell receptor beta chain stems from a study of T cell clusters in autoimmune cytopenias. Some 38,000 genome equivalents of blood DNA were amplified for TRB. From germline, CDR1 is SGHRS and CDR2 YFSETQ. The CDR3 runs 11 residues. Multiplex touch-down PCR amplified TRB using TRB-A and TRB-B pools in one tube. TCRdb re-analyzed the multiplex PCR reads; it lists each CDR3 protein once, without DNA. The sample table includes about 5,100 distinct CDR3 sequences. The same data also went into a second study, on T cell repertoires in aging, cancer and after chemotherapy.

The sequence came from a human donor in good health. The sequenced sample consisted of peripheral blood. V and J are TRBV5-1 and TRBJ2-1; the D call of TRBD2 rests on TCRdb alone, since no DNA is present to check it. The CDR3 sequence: CASSGTNEQFF.